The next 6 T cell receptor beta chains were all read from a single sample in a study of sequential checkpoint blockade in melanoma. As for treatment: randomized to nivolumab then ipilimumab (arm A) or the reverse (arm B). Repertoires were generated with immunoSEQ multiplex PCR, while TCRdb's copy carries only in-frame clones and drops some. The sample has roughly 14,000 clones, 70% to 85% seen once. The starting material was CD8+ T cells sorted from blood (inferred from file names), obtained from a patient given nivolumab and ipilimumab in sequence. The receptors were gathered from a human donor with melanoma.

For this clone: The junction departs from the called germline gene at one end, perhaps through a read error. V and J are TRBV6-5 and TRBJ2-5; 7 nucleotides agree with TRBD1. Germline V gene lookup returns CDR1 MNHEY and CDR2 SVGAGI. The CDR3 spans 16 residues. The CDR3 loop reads CVSSSLIRDSQETQYF. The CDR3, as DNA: TGTGTCAGCAGTTCTCTAATCCGGGACAGCCAAGAGACCCAGTACTTC.

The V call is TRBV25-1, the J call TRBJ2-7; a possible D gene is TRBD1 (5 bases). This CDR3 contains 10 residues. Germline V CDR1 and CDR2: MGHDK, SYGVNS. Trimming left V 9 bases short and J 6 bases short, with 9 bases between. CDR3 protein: CASKGSEQYF. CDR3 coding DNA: TGTGCCAGTAAGGGGTCCGAGCAGTACTTC.

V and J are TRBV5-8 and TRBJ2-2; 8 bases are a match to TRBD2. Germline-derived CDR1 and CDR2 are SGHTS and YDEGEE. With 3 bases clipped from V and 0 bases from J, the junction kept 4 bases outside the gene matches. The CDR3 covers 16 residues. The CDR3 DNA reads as TGTGCCAGCAGCTCTCCGGGACTAGCGAACACCGGGGAGCTGTTTTTT. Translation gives CASSSPGLANTGELFF.

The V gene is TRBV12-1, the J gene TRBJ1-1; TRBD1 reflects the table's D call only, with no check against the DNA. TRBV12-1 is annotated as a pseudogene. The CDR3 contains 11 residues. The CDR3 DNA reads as TGTGCCAGCAGCTCATGCACTGAAGCTTTCTTT. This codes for CASSSCTEAFF.

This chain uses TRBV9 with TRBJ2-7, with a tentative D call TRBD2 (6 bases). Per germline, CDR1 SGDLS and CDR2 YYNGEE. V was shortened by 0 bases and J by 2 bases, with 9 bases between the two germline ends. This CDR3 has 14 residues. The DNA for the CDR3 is TGTGCCAGCAGCGTAGACGGGAGCGCCTACGAGCAGTACTTC. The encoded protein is CASSVDGSAYEQYF.

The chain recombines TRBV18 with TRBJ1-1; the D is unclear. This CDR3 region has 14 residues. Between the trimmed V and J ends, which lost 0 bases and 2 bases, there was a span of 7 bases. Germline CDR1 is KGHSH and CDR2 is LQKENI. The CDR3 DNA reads TGTGCCAGCTCACCACCTTTAGAAAACACTGAAGCTTTCTTT. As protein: CASSPPLENTEAFF.